What follows are 26 T cell receptor beta chains derived from one specimen sequenced in a study of cytomegalovirus exposure and HLA in healthy donors. This table comes from immunoSEQ multiplex PCR, and its TCRdb copy is limited to in-frame clones, with some not included. The sample lists a few hundred thousand clones, approximately 90% seen once, with under 0.85% in the top ten. The sequenced sample was PBMCs. Receptors originate from a woman under 30 in good health and CMV-seronegative.

The genes are TRBV28 and TRBJ2-7, with 7 bases identical to TRBD1. Germline-derived CDR1 and CDR2 are MDHEN and SYDVKM. This CDR3 contains 11 residues. V lost 6 bases to trimming and J lost 12 bases; unmatched junction nucleotides: 8. CDR3 sequence reads: CASSSTGHPYF. The CDR3 DNA reads TGTGCCAGCAGCTCGACAGGGCATCCGTACTTC.

Here the CDR3 reads CASSQPGYSNQPQHF. The CDR3 nucleotides are TGCGCCAGCAGCCAACCAGGATATAGCAATCAGCCCCAGCATTTT. The chain joins TRBV4-1 to TRBJ1-5, with unresolved D. Per germline, CDR1 MGHRA and CDR2 YSYEKL. V was trimmed by 2 bases and J by 0 bases, leaving 8 bases between them. The CDR3 spans 15 residues.

This clone was detected only once. This chain links TRBV7-3 with TRBJ2-3; D not certain. The CDR3 length is 17 residues. Germline loops: CDR1 SGHTA, CDR2 FQGTGA. V lost 5 bases, J lost 3 bases, and 21 bases lay in between. CDR3 in amino acids: CASSPMRRSQLTDTQYF. In DNA, the CDR3 is TGTGCCAGCAGCCCTATGCGGCGGAGTCAACTTACAGATACGCAGTATTTT.

The rearrangement links TRBV5-1 to TRBJ2-1, with 8 positions matching TRBD1. Looked up from germline, CDR1 is SGHRS and CDR2 is YFSETQ. With V trimmed by 4 bases and J by 9 bases, 9 bases remained unmatched. This CDR3 is 14 amino acids long. The CDR3 DNA reads TGCGCCAGCAGCGCAGGGGGCGCTTCGGGTGAGCAGTTCTTC. This translates into CASSAGGASGEQFF.

This chain links TRBV7-2 with TRBJ2-1; 8 bases fit TRBD2. The V gene's germline CDR1 is SGHTA and CDR2 FQGNSA. V dropped 3 bases and J dropped 7; count of bases not matched to a gene: 11. The CDR3 consists of 16 residues. The CDR3 DNA sequence: TGTGCCAGCAGCTTCCCCAGGAGCGGGAGAGGGAATGAGCAGTTCTTC. It specifies CASSFPRSGRGNEQFF.

The chain recombines TRBV9 with TRBJ2-7; perhaps TRBD1 as D (6 bases). The CDR3 sequence is 14 residues long. Germline-derived CDR1 and CDR2 are SGDLS and YYNGEE. The ends were cut back, 5 bases at V and 4 bases at J, with 16 bases in the middle. In DNA, the CDR3 is TGTGCCAGCAGTAAGACAGCGCAGGGGTACGAGCAGTACTTC. This gives the protein CASSKTAQGYEQYF. The full variable domain, in which reference TRBV9 and TRBJ2-7 provide the parts outside the CDR3, is DSGVTQTPKHLITATGQRVTLRCSPRSGDLSVYWYQQSLDQGLQFLIQYYNGEERAKGNILERFSAQQFPDLHSELNLSSLELGDSALYFCASSKTAQGYEQYFGPGTRLTVT.

V gene TRBV15 combines with J gene TRBJ2-2; D might be TRBD1 (6 bases). This CDR3 comprises 13 residues. With 2 bases removed from V and 8 bases from J, the gap between germline ends came to 9 bases. Germline V gene data show CDR1 as LNHNV and CDR2 as YYDKDF (reference sequence). The CDR3 sequence is CATSRNTGGELFF. Written as DNA, the CDR3 is TGTGCCACCAGCAGAAATACAGGGGGGGAGCTGTTTTTT.

V is TRBV29-1 and J is TRBJ2-1, with TRBD1 matching over 8 bases. The CDR3 is made up of 13 amino acids. With V trimmed by 7 bases and J by 7 bases, 9 bases remained unmatched. Germline V gives CDR1 SQVTM, CDR2 ANQGSEA. The CDR3, as DNA: TGCAGCGGCAGGGGGCTTTATGCTAATGAGCAGTTCTTC. This gives the protein CSGRGLYANEQFF.

The chain is built from TRBV5-1 and TRBJ1-1; 7 bases agree with TRBD1. V dropped 4 bases and J dropped 3; count of bases not matched to a gene: 6. CDR3 length: 14 residues. Per germline, CDR1 SGHRS and CDR2 YFSETQ. The CDR3 DNA reads TGCGCCAGCAGCATCTCTACAGGGGACACTGAAGCTTTCTTT. This gives the protein CASSISTGDTEAFF.

V is TRBV19 and J is TRBJ1-2; 10 nucleotides line up with TRBD1. Per germline, CDR1 LNHDA and CDR2 SQIVND (reference sequence). This CDR3 is 17 amino acids long. V shed 3 bases, J shed 2 bases, and the junction held 9 bases outside the gene matches. CDR3 DNA sequence: TGTGCCAGTAGTATGCCCCTGGGACAGGGGACAAACTATGGCTACACCTTC. As protein: CASSMPLGQGTNYGYTF.

The chain links TRBV10-3 to TRBJ2-7, with 8 bases lining up with TRBD1. Germline-derived CDR1 and CDR2 are ENHRY and SYGVKD. The CDR3 contains 14 residues. V trimming: 6 bases; J trimming: 3 bases; junction bases outside the gene matches: 7. The CDR3 protein is CAISGTGSVYEQYF. CDR3 DNA sequence: TGTGCCATCAGCGGGACAGGTTCTGTCTACGAGCAGTACTTC.

The CDR3 DNA reads TGTGCCAGCAGCCCGGACAGGGTTGCCGGACAGCCCCAGCATTTT. Its translation is CASSPDRVAGQPQHF. The genes are TRBV7-6 and TRBJ1-5, with 8 bases lining up with TRBD1. Germline CDR1 is SGHVS and CDR2 is FNYEAQ. Losses at the gene ends were 5 bases for V and 7 bases for J; bases not matched to a gene: 10. The CDR3 is made up of 15 amino acids.

The chain recombines TRBV7-2 with TRBJ2-1; 11 bases line up with TRBD2. With V trimmed by 2 bases and J by 7 bases, 10 bases remained unmatched. Germline V gene data show CDR1 as SGHTA and CDR2 as FQGNSA. The CDR3 runs 17 residues. This chain's CDR3 is CASSLLSLAGGLNEQFF. Here the CDR3 DNA reads TGTGCCAGCAGCTTATTATCGCTAGCGGGAGGACTGAATGAGCAGTTCTTC.

The chain employs TRBV5-6 and TRBJ2-7; the match to TRBD2 covers 8 bases. Germline V gene lookup returns CDR1 SGHDT and CDR2 YYEEEE. The V segment lost 5 bases and the J segment 2 bases; nucleotides outside the gene matches: 3. The CDR3 consists of 13 residues. CDR3 sequence reads: CASSLSGTYEQYF. In DNA, the CDR3 is TGTGCCAGCAGTCTTAGCGGGACCTACGAGCAGTACTTC.

V and J are TRBV29-1 and TRBJ2-3, with 8 bases lining up with TRBD2. V gave up 8 bases and J gave up 6 bases; unmatched junction bases: 4. Germline V gives CDR1 SQVTM, CDR2 ANQGSEA. CDR3 size: 11 residues. In nucleotides, the CDR3 is TGCAGCTCCGGGGGGGGTGATACGCAGTATTTT. Protein sequence: CSSGGGDTQYF.

This clone was counted a single time. The chain couples TRBV5-1 to TRBJ2-1; TRBD2 is a possible D gene (6 bases). The CDR3 consists of 15 residues. CDR1 is SGHRS and CDR2 is YFSETQ in the germline V gene. Trimming took off 0 bases at V and 4 bases at J, with 11 bases between the two ends. DNA of the CDR3: TGCGCCAGCAGCTTGGGCGGGGACCCATACAATGAGCAGTTCTTC. This translates into CASSLGGDPYNEQFF.

This chain uses TRBV9 with TRBJ2-4; possible D gene TRBD2, 6 bases. Germline V gives CDR1 SGDLS, CDR2 YYNGEE. Trimming pared 1 base from V and 7 bases from J, leaving 18 bases between. This CDR3 spans 16 amino acids. The CDR3 loop is CASSVSPAGTRNIQYF. CDR3 bases: TGTGCCAGCAGCGTAAGCCCGGCGGGAACGAGGAACATTCAGTACTTC.

V is TRBV7-3 and J is TRBJ1-1; TRBD1 aligns across 10 bases. The V gene's germline CDR1 is SGHTA and CDR2 FQGTGA. This CDR3 comprises 16 residues. J lost 7 bases, V lost 5 bases, and 13 bases had no gene match. CDR3 in DNA: TGTGCCAGCAGCCTTGAAGGGGACAGGGGACTAAGTGAAGCTTTCTTT. It codes for CASSLEGDRGLSEAFF.

V and J are TRBV27 and TRBJ2-3; 13 positions match TRBD2. V dropped 5 bases and J dropped 6; count of bases not matched to a gene: 5. CDR3 length equals 15 residues. CDR1 and CDR2 (germline): MNHEY, SMNVEV (reference sequence). CDR3 in DNA: TGTGCCAGCAGTCCCCGGACTAGCGGGAGTGATACGCAGTATTTT. Its translation is CASSPRTSGSDTQYF.

This clone was observed a handful of times. V is TRBV9 and J is TRBJ1-1, with D maybe TRBD1 (5 bases). CDR1 and CDR2 from the germline V gene are SGDLS and YYNGEE. V lost 4 bases to trimming and J lost 0 bases, with 7 bases between them. The CDR3 has 13 amino acids. The CDR3 sequence: CASSTDMNTEAFF. CDR3 nucleotides: TGTGCCAGCAGCACGGACATGAACACTGAAGCTTTCTTT.

This clone appeared a few times. V usage is TRBV30 and J usage is TRBJ1-2; D is perhaps TRBD1 (5 bases). The CDR3 spans 13 residues. Germline V CDR1 and CDR2: GTSNPN, SVGIG (reference sequence). V lost 2 bases and J lost 8, with 15 bases in between. Written as DNA, the CDR3 is TGTGCCTGGAGTAGGACGGACAACAGGGGCTACACCTTC. This gives the protein CAWSRTDNRGYTF.

The V call is TRBV27, the J call TRBJ2-3; a weak D match, TRBD2 (5 bases). The CDR3 runs to 17 residues. Germline CDR1 reads MNHEY; CDR2 reads SMNVEV (reference sequence). Trimming left V 2 bases short and J 6 bases short, with 21 bases between. The CDR3 DNA reads as TGTGCCAGCAGTTTAGCGGCAGAGGGATTGGGTAAGGATACGCAGTATTTT. Encoded protein: CASSLAAEGLGKDTQYF.

The chain couples TRBV15 to TRBJ2-3; D unclear. Trimming removed 0 bases at V and 7 bases at J, with 8 bases between. The CDR3 consists of 13 residues. The germline CDR1 and CDR2 sequences are LNHNV and YYDKDF (reference sequence). The CDR3 region is CATSRDARNTQYF. CDR3 DNA sequence: TGTGCCACCAGCAGAGATGCGCGAAATACGCAGTATTTT.

The V gene is TRBV2, the J gene TRBJ2-3; 8 nucleotides agree with TRBD2. The germline CDR1 and CDR2 sequences are SNHLY and FYNNEI. V shed 6 bases, J shed 3 bases, and the junction held 8 bases outside the gene matches. This CDR3 is built from 15 residues. The CDR3 here is CASRRRLARTDTQYF. DNA for the CDR3: TGTGCCAGCAGACGGAGACTAGCGCGGACAGATACGCAGTATTTT.

The CDR3 coding sequence is TGCAGTGCTCCCCCCGCGTACGAGCAGTACTTC. It is translated as CSAPPAYEQYF. This rearrangement joins TRBV20-1 to TRBJ2-7; D not certain. Between the trimmed V and J ends, which lost 5 bases and 4 bases, there was a span of 9 bases. CDR3 length: 11 residues. Germline lookup yields CDR1 DFQATT and CDR2 SNEGSKA (reference sequence).

The DNA of the CDR3 is TGTGCCATCACGGACAGCCTGTCAGATGGCTACACCTTC. This codes for CAITDSLSDGYTF. The chain has TRBV7-8 and TRBJ1-2; a weak D match, TRBD1 (6 bases). Trimming took off 10 bases at V and 6 bases at J, with 18 bases between the two ends. Per the germline V gene, CDR1 is SGHVS and CDR2 is FQNEAQ. This CDR3 contains 13 residues. The complete variable domain, with remaining parts taken from reference TRBV7-8 and TRBJ1-2, reads GAGVSQSPRYKVAKRGQDVALRCDPISGHVSLFWYQQALGQGPEFLTYFQNEAQLDKSGLPSDRFFAERPEGSVSTLKIQRTQQEDSAVYLCAITDSLSDGYTFGSGTRLTVV.